A selection of T cell receptor beta chains follows, all from one sample in a study of cytomegalovirus exposure and HLA in healthy donors. The table came from immunoSEQ multiplex PCR; TCRdb's copy has only in-frame clones and leaves some out. The table lists 80,000 to 130,000 clones, roughly 77% of them singletons. Material: PBMCs. The receptors stem from a woman aged 45-60 years in good health and CMV-seropositive. Each CDR3 is given with its conserved first and last residue. A D gene is named only where the DNA matches it firmly. Clone size is shown for a subset of rows, as once, few, many or a class of expanded clone.

V gene,D gene,clone size,J gene,CDR3 protein,CDR3 DNA
TRBV6-1,.,.,TRBJ1-2,CASSIRDSQLYGYTF,TGTGCCAGCAGCATCCGGGACTCCCAACTCTATGGCTACACCTTC
TRBV2,TRBD2,.,TRBJ2-1,CASPLGTSGPNEQFF,TGTGCCAGTCCACTCGGGACTAGCGGGCCCAATGAGCAGTTCTTC
TRBV7-9,.,.,TRBJ1-4,CSSSTTLDRSFNEKLFF,TGTTCCAGCAGCACAACCCTCGACAGAAGTTTCAATGAAAAACTGTTTTTT
TRBV6-1,TRBD1,.,TRBJ2-7,CASSALGLTGSGHEQYF,TGTGCCAGCAGTGCCTTAGGGCTGACAGGGTCGGGCCACGAGCAGTACTTC
TRBV4-1,TRBD2,.,TRBJ2-1,CASSQLPPRTRADNEQFF,TGCGCCAGCAGCCAACTCCCACCGAGGACTAGAGCCGACAATGAGCAGTTCTTC
TRBV6-5,TRBD2,.,TRBJ2-3,CASRTSGAPTDTQYF,TGTGCCAGCAGGACTAGCGGGGCACCCACAGATACGCAGTATTTT
TRBV5-4,TRBD2,.,TRBJ2-1,CASSLKREEYNEQFF,TGTGCCAGCAGCTTAAAACGGGAGGAATACAATGAGCAGTTCTTC
TRBV5-6,TRBD1,.,TRBJ1-1,CASSSGPGTGSPEAFF,TGTGCCAGCAGCTCAGGTCCCGGGACAGGGTCTCCTGAAGCTTTCTTT
TRBV10-1,TRBD1,.,TRBJ2-4,CASSPRVGTGEPLAKNIQYF,TGCGCCAGCTCCCCCCGGGTAGGGACAGGGGAGCCTTTAGCCAAAAACATTCAGTACTTC
TRBV7-8,.,.,TRBJ1-3,CASSLAVGEGQVGNTIYF,TGTGCCAGCAGCTTAGCGGTCGGGGAGGGGCAGGTTGGAAACACCATATATTTT
TRBV30,TRBD2,few,TRBJ2-1,CAWSVVAGSGNEQFF,TGTGCCTGGAGTGTCGTAGCGGGCTCCGGAAATGAGCAGTTCTTC
TRBV27,.,.,TRBJ2-2,CASAYLGEGGYTGELFF,TGTGCCAGCGCTTATCTCGGGGAGGGGGGATACACCGGGGAGCTGTTTTTT
TRBV19,TRBD2,.,TRBJ2-1,CASTLTSGRINEQFF,TGTGCCAGTACCCTTACTAGCGGGAGGATCAATGAGCAGTTCTTC
TRBV6-5,TRBD1,.,TRBJ1-5,CASSYSRPGGQPQHF,TGTGCCAGCAGTTACTCCAGGCCAGGGGGCCAGCCCCAGCATTTT
TRBV10-2,.,.,TRBJ2-7,CASSEGLVSYEQYF,TGCGCCAGCAGTGAGGGACTTGTCTCCTACGAGCAGTACTTC
TRBV5-1,.,few,TRBJ2-2,CASSLVPGGTGELFF,TGCGCCAGCAGCTTGGTTCCAGGGGGGACCGGGGAGCTGTTTTTT
TRBV11-2,.,.,TRBJ2-7,CASSYDGTFPSYEQYF,TGTGCCAGCAGCTATGACGGGACATTCCCCTCCTACGAGCAGTACTTC